These 29 T cell receptor beta chains originate from one sample sequenced in a study of neurological immune-mediated disorders. TCRdb reanalysed the 5' RACE reads using MiXCR and keeps one entry per CDR3 protein. Among about 59,000 distinct CDR3 sequences, around 3.4% were seen once, and the ten largest hold around 3.3%. Sequencing was performed on PBMCs. The receptors stem from a woman between 25 and 40 years old with multiple sclerosis.

The sample holds many counts of this clonotype. This rearrangement joins TRBV4-1 to TRBJ2-7; possibly TRBD2 for D (6 bases). V was cut by 4 bases and J by 1 base, with 11 bases left in between. The germline gives CDR1 MGHRA, CDR2 YSYEKL. This CDR3 has 14 residues. The CDR3 reads CASSPSDYSYEQYF. Here the CDR3 DNA reads TGCGCCAGCAGCCCCTCGGACTATTCCTACGAGCAGTACTTC.

This clonotype was found many times. The chain carries TRBV29-1 and TRBJ2-3, with TRBD1 as a possible D gene (5 bases). Germline V gives CDR1 SQVTM, CDR2 ANQGSEA. The CDR3 covers 13 residues. V shed 3 bases and J shed 7 bases, with 14 bases lying between them. The CDR3 region has the DNA TGCAGCGTTGAGCCCATCCAGGGAAATACGCAGTATTTT. Its translation: CSVEPIQGNTQYF.

This clonotype was recorded many times. This chain connects TRBV4-1 to TRBJ2-1; D gene uncertain. CDR1 and CDR2 from the germline V gene are MGHRA and YSYEKL. This CDR3 region has 15 residues. V dropped 0 bases and J dropped 4 bases, with 10 bases sitting between them. The CDR3 nucleotides read TGCGCCAGCAGCCAAGATGTGGCGCCTTACAATGAGCAGTTCTTC. Amino acid sequence: CASSQDVAPYNEQFF.

This clonotype has at least ten counts. The V call is TRBV27, the J call TRBJ2-7; TRBD1 matches 7 bases. The CDR3 runs to 15 residues. V dropped 2 bases and J dropped 5; count of bases not matched to a gene: 9. Germline V gene lookup returns CDR1 MNHEY and CDR2 SMNVEV (reference sequence). The CDR3 DNA is TGTGCCAGCAGTTTAGAACTAACAGGGGTCGACGAGCAGTACTTC. It yields the protein CASSLELTGVDEQYF.

This clonotype was recorded many times. This sequence joins TRBV7-9 and TRBJ2-2; TRBD1 matches 10 bases. Germline CDR1 reads SEHNR; CDR2 reads FQNEAQ (reference sequence). V lost 9 bases to trimming and J lost 4 bases; unmatched junction nucleotides: 11. CDR3 size: 16 residues. The CDR3, as DNA: TGTGCCAGTCCACGGGACAGGGGAAGGGTCACCGGGGAGCTGTTTTTT. Translating gives CASPRDRGRVTGELFF. Full variable domain (missing parts from reference TRBV7-9 and TRBJ2-2): DTGVSQNPRHKITKRGQNVTFRCDPISEHNRLYWYRQTLGQGPEFLTYFQNEAQLEKSRLLSDRFSAERPKGSFSTLEIQRTEQGDSAMYLCASPRDRGRVTGELFFGEGSRLTVL.

This clonotype was detected many times. V and J are TRBV12-3 or TRBV12-4 and TRBJ1-5; 11 nucleotides line up with TRBD1. The V segment lost 6 bases and the J segment 11 bases; nucleotides outside the gene matches: 9. CDR3 length equals 14 residues. This CDR3 is CASRGTGGPSAQHF. CDR3 DNA: TGTGCCAGCAGGGGGACAGGGGGGCCATCAGCCCAGCATTTT.

This clonotype was detected ten times or more. The chain employs TRBV11-2 and TRBJ2-3; D gene uncertain. The CDR3 is 15 amino acids. Germline CDR1 reads SGHAT; CDR2 reads FQNNGV. V gave up 2 bases and J gave up 1 base, with 10 bases separating them. CDR3 DNA sequence: TGTGCCAGCAGCTTAAGCCAGAGACGCACAGATACGCAGTATTTT. This codes for CASSLSQRRTDTQYF.

This clonotype was counted many times. V gene TRBV3-1 combines with J gene TRBJ1-1, with D uncertain. V shed 4 bases and J shed 9 bases, with 9 bases lying between them. Germline V gene data show CDR1 as LGHDT and CDR2 as YNNKEL (reference sequence). The CDR3 contains 11 residues. The DNA of the CDR3 is TGTGCCAGCAGCCCTGAGTTCCAAGCTTTCTTT. Residues: CASSPEFQAFF.

This clonotype was seen repeatedly, ten times or more. This chain links TRBV3-1 with TRBJ2-1; D gene ambiguous. The CDR3 loop spans 11 amino acids. V lost 1 base to trimming and J lost 12 bases, with 7 bases between them. Germline V gives CDR1 LGHDT, CDR2 YNNKEL (reference sequence). The CDR3 reads CASSQAKVQFF. The CDR3 bases are TGTGCCAGCAGCCAAGCTAAAGTGCAGTTCTTC.

This clonotype was observed a few times. This chain links TRBV5-1 with TRBJ1-4; 9 bases map to TRBD1. The trim removed 0 bases at V and 5 bases at J, leaving 2 bases unmatched. This CDR3 is 15 amino acids long. In germline, CDR1 is SGHRS, CDR2 YFSETQ. In DNA form, the CDR3 reads TGCGCCAGCAGCTTGGGGGACAGGGACAATGAAAAACTGTTTTTT. Protein product: CASSLGDRDNEKLFF.

Details on this clonotype: This may be a read error: a much more frequent sequence differs by one nucleotide. The chain recombines TRBV5-1 with TRBJ2-5, with D tentatively TRBD1 (5 bases). V was cut by 9 bases and J by 7 bases, with 22 bases left in between. CDR1 and CDR2 (germline): SGHRS, YFSETQ. The CDR3 sequence is 14 residues long. Written as DNA, the CDR3 is TGCGCCACCTACGAAGACAGTGTATCTGGGACCCAGTACTTC. Amino acid sequence: CATYEDSVSGTQYF.

This clonotype was found many times. The genes are TRBV6-1 and TRBJ2-2; TRBD2 is a possible D gene (6 bases). CDR3 size: 15 residues. Trimming removed 6 bases from V and 6 bases from J, with 17 bases in between. Germline V gene lookup returns CDR1 MNHNS and CDR2 SASEGT. The CDR3 sequence: CASRPAGRSAGELFF. The CDR3 region has the DNA TGTGCCAGCAGACCCGCAGGGAGGAGCGCCGGGGAGCTGTTTTTT.

Many counts were recorded for this clonotype. The J gene is TRBJ2-2, the V gene TRBV24-1, with D hard to call. This CDR3 is 16 amino acids long. Germline CDR1 reads KGHDR; CDR2 reads SFDVKD. V was clipped by 4 bases and J by 3 bases, with 14 bases between them. CDR3 sequence: CATSDAISGHTGELFF. CDR3 in DNA: TGTGCCACCAGTGACGCCATTTCCGGGCACACCGGGGAGCTGTTTTTT.

This clonotype was counted many times. The chain couples TRBV10-3 to TRBJ2-7; D is uncertain. Germline V CDR1 and CDR2: ENHRY, SYGVKD. The V end was cut by 0 bases, the J end by 6 bases, with 3 bases between. The CDR3 is made up of 11 amino acids. The CDR3 region has the DNA TGTGCCATCAGTGAGTCTGGCGAGCAGTACTTC. Translation gives CAISESGEQYF.

In its sample, this clonotype was seen many times. V gene TRBV7-9 combines with J gene TRBJ2-5; D remains ambiguous. The ends were cut back, 5 bases at V and 5 bases at J, with 9 bases in the middle. CDR1 SEHNR and CDR2 FQNEAQ come from the germline V gene (reference sequence). This CDR3 spans 12 amino acids. This CDR3 reads CASSQRWETQYF. CDR3 sequence (DNA): TGTGCCAGCAGCCAAAGGTGGGAGACCCAGTACTTC.

A few counts support this clonotype. The chain links TRBV5-1 to TRBJ1-1, with 9 bases identical to TRBD1. Germline V lookup: CDR1 SGHRS, CDR2 YFSETQ. The ends lost 4 bases at V and 1 base at J; junction bases unmatched: 11. CDR3 size: 17 residues. The CDR3 DNA follows: TGCGCCAGCAGCAAAAGGCCCGGGACAGGGTCGAACACTGAAGCTTTCTTT. Amino acids: CASSKRPGTGSNTEAFF.

This chain joins TRBV20-1 and TRBJ2-7; 10 bases match TRBD2. CDR1 is DFQATT and CDR2 is SNEGSKA in the germline V gene (reference sequence). With 6 bases clipped from V and 0 bases from J, the junction kept 8 bases outside the gene matches. The CDR3 consists of 15 residues. CDR3 residues: CSATPLAGVSYEQYF. CDR3 in DNA: TGCAGTGCCACCCCCCTAGCGGGGGTCTCCTACGAGCAGTACTTC.

Ten or more counts support this clonotype. The rearrangement links TRBV20-1 to TRBJ1-1; D ambiguous. Germline V gives CDR1 DFQATT, CDR2 SNEGSKA (reference sequence). CDR3 length: 13 residues. Trimming left V 1 base short and J 0 bases short, with 6 bases between. The CDR3 here is CSARVSLNTEAFF. The CDR3 DNA reads as TGCAGTGCTAGAGTCAGCTTGAACACTGAAGCTTTCTTT.

This clonotype was counted many times. The chain links TRBV20-1 to TRBJ2-5; a possible D gene is TRBD2 (5 bases). Trimming cost V 8 bases and J 9 bases, with 19 bases left between them. This CDR3 comprises 12 residues. Per the germline V gene, CDR1 is DFQATT and CDR2 is SNEGSKA (reference sequence). The CDR3 nucleotides read TGCAGTTCAGGCGGACTTTTGAGGCCCCAGTACTTC. Translation gives CSSGGLLRPQYF.

This clonotype was picked up many times. The chain employs TRBV7-2 and TRBJ2-7, with D possibly matching TRBD2 (5 bases). This CDR3 has 14 residues. The V and J ends lost 1 base and 2 bases respectively, with 9 bases between them. From germline, CDR1 is SGHTA and CDR2 FQGNSA. The CDR3 spells CASSLGTYTYEQYF. In nucleotides, the CDR3 is TGTGCCAGCAGCTTAGGGACTTATACCTACGAGCAGTACTTC.

This clonotype has a count of ten or more. The chain uses TRBV5-1 and TRBJ1-1; TRBD1 aligns across 7 bases. The germline CDR1 and CDR2 sequences are SGHRS and YFSETQ. The CDR3 has 13 residues. V was clipped by 4 bases and J by 3 bases; unmatched bases: 3. The CDR3 loop is CASSGTEYTEAFF. CDR3 bases: TGCGCCAGCAGCGGGACAGAATACACTGAAGCTTTCTTT. The full variable domain, with the rest looked up from reference TRBV5-1 and TRBJ1-1, is KAGVTQTPRYLIKTRGQQVTLSCSPISGHRSVSWYQQTPGQGLQFLFEYFSETQRNKGNFPGRFSGRQFSNSRSEMNVSTLELGDSALYLCASSGTEYTEAFFGQGTRLTVV.

This chain uses TRBV10-2 with TRBJ2-2; D is undetermined. Per the germline V gene, CDR1 is WSHSY and CDR2 is SAAADI. CDR3 length: 12 amino acids. Trimming pared 6 bases from V and 8 bases from J, leaving 10 bases between. The CDR3 DNA sequence: TGCGCCAGCAGACGCAACGCGGGGGAGCTGTTTTTT. Translation gives CASRRNAGELFF.

The sample holds many counts of this clonotype. V gene TRBV7-6 combines with J gene TRBJ2-3; perhaps TRBD1 as D (6 bases). Germline CDR1 is SGHVS and CDR2 is FNYEAQ. The CDR3 sequence is 13 residues long. Trimming took 4 bases from V and 4 from J, leaving 9 bases between them. In DNA, the CDR3 is TGTGCCAGCAGCTCCAGGGGTCCAGATACGCAGTATTTT. Translating gives CASSSRGPDTQYF.

This clonotype was found many times. This chain connects TRBV5-1 to TRBJ1-2; 10 nucleotides match TRBD1. This CDR3 is 16 amino acids long. CDR1 and CDR2 from the germline V gene are SGHRS and YFSETQ. The V segment lost 3 bases and the J segment 8 bases; nucleotides outside the gene matches: 13. The CDR3 region is CASSYSLRQGARGYTF. The CDR3 nucleotides are TGCGCCAGCAGCTACTCCCTCCGACAGGGGGCTCGAGGCTACACCTTC.

This clonotype occurred many times. V is TRBV7-2 and J is TRBJ2-3; 9 bases agree with TRBD1. The CDR3 extends over 14 amino acids. CDR1 SGHTA and CDR2 FQGNSA come from the germline V gene. V was clipped by 5 bases and J by 4 bases; unmatched bases: 4. CDR3 bases: TGTGCCAGCAGCCGGGACAGGGTAGCAGATACGCAGTATTTT. As protein: CASSRDRVADTQYF. The complete variable domain, with remaining parts taken from reference TRBV7-2 and TRBJ2-3, reads GAGVSQSPSNKVTEKGKDVELRCDPISGHTALYWYRQSLGQGLEFLIYFQGNSAPDKSGLPSDRFSAERTGGSVSTLTIQRTQQEDSAVYLCASSRDRVADTQYFGPGTRLTVL.

This clonotype was observed at least ten times. V gene TRBV9 combines with J gene TRBJ2-5; D might be TRBD1 (6 bases). This CDR3 is 15 amino acids long. Per the germline V gene, CDR1 is SGDLS and CDR2 is YYNGEE. The V end lost 0 bases, the J end lost 6 bases, and 15 bases lay between the germline ends. In nucleotides, the CDR3 is TGTGCCAGCAGCGTAGATGTGAGGGGGATACAGACCCAGTACTTC. It is translated as CASSVDVRGIQTQYF.

The chain employs TRBV7-2 and TRBJ1-2; 10 nucleotides agree with TRBD1. Losses at the gene ends were 5 bases for V and 3 bases for J; bases not matched to a gene: 3. This CDR3 spans 14 amino acids. The V gene's germline CDR1 is SGHTA and CDR2 FQGNSA. The CDR3 bases are TGTGCCAGCAGCACGACAGGGGGCGACTATGGCTACACCTTC. Translation: CASSTTGGDYGYTF.

Many counts were recorded for this clonotype. The CDR3 DNA is TGTGCCAGCAGTTTCCTACAGACAGAATTCTCAGATACGCAGTATTTT. Residues: CASSFLQTEFSDTQYF. The J gene is TRBJ2-3, the V gene TRBV12-3 or TRBV12-4, with a possible D match to TRBD1 (5 bases). This CDR3 comprises 16 residues. Trimming took off 3 bases at V and 4 bases at J, with 17 bases between the two ends.

This clonotype has a count of ten or more. The junction departs from the called germline gene at one end, perhaps through a read error. This chain links TRBV2 with TRBJ1-5; TRBD1 matches at 9 bases. Looked up from germline, CDR1 is SNHLY and CDR2 is FYNNEI. This CDR3 comprises 16 residues. CDR3 bases: TGTGCCAGCAGTGGACAGGGGGGGCACGGCAATCAGCCCCAGAATTTT. It translates to CASSGQGGHGNQPQNF.